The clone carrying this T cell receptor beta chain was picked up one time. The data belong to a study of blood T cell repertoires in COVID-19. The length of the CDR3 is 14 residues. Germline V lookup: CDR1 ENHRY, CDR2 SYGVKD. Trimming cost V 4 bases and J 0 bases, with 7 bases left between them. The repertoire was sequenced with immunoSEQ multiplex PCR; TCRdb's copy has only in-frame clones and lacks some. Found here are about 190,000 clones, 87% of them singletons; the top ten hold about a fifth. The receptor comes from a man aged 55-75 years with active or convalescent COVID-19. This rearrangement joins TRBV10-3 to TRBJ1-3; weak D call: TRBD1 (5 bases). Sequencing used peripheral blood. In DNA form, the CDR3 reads TGTGCCATCAGTGGACAGATCTCTGGAAACACCATATATTTT. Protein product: CAISGQISGNTIYF.